The 9 T cell receptor beta chains below were found in one sample sequenced in a study of memory CD8 T cells in hepatitis C reinfection. Time point here: pre-reinfection, 55 to 20 weeks before reinfection detection. TCR sequencing was done directly ex vivo on sorted cells, without expansion in vitro. TCRdb's copy holds only in-frame clones and misses some; the assay was immunoSEQ multiplex PCR. The sample records 50,000 or so clones, roughly 90% being singletons. The material sequenced was naive CD8+ T cells sorted from blood. Receptor source: a man between 18 and 29 years old with hepatitis C virus infection.

V gene TRBV7-9 combines with J gene TRBJ2-2; 9 bases line up with TRBD1. This CDR3 spans 15 amino acids. Trimming removed 5 bases from V and 8 bases from J; junction bases left unmatched: 9. Germline-derived CDR1 and CDR2 are SEHNR and FQNEAQ (reference sequence). CDR3 region: CASSPLDRGMGELFF. Here the CDR3 DNA reads TGTGCCAGCAGCCCCCTCGACAGGGGGATGGGGGAGCTGTTTTTT.

The V gene is TRBV7-8, the J gene TRBJ2-1; a weak D match, TRBD2 (6 bases). This CDR3 has 15 amino acids. Germline loops: CDR1 SGHVS, CDR2 FQNEAQ. V was trimmed by 4 bases and J by 0 bases, leaving 10 bases between them. The CDR3 spells CASSSSATSYNEQFF. The CDR3 bases are TGTGCCAGCAGCTCTAGCGCCACCTCCTACAATGAGCAGTTCTTC.

The chain employs TRBV7-2 and TRBJ2-5; tentative D call: TRBD1 (6 bases). The CDR3 totals 14 residues. Germline CDR1 is SGHTA and CDR2 is FQGNSA. V lost 3 bases and J 5 bases, leaving 13 bases between the germline ends. The CDR3 here is CASSFLDRRETQYF. The CDR3 DNA sequence: TGTGCCAGCAGCTTTCTAGACAGGCGGGAGACCCAGTACTTC. The full variable domain, its missing parts supplied by reference TRBV7-2 and TRBJ2-5, is GAGVSQSPSNKVTEKGKDVELRCDPISGHTALYWYRQSLGQGLEFLIYFQGNSAPDKSGLPSDRFSAERTGGSVSTLTIQRTQQEDSAVYLCASSFLDRRETQYFGPGTRLLVL.

This clone came up a few times. The chain recombines TRBV7-6 with TRBJ1-4, with no clear D. In germline, CDR1 is SGHVS, CDR2 FNYEAQ. V dropped 3 bases and J dropped 0 bases, with 8 bases sitting between them. There are 15 residues in the CDR3. The CDR3 nucleotides are TGTGCCAGCAGCTTGGGAGCATCAACTAATGAAAAACTGTTTTTT. Translated: CASSLGASTNEKLFF.

This rearrangement joins TRBV29-1 to TRBJ2-3; 14 positions agree with TRBD2. The trim removed 6 bases at V and 6 bases at J, leaving 14 bases unmatched. There are 17 residues in the CDR3. Germline loops: CDR1 SQVTM, CDR2 ANQGSEA. For the CDR3, the DNA is TGCAGCGTCGTTATCCGACTAGCGGGAGGGGGAGGGGATACGCAGTATTTT. This encodes CSVVIRLAGGGGDTQYF.

This clone was recorded only once. The chain recombines TRBV7-6 with TRBJ2-5; D is uncertain. The DNA end lines up better with TRBJ2-7; the J call may be wrong. The germline V gene encodes CDR1 SGHVS and CDR2 FNYEAQ. The CDR3 contains 13 residues. The CDR3 is CASSLSADYEQYF. The CDR3 DNA follows: TGTGCCAGCAGCTTAAGTGCAGACTACGAGCAGTACTTC.

The chain employs TRBV7-2 and TRBJ2-7; 7 bases are a match to TRBD2. Germline V gene data show CDR1 as SGHTA and CDR2 as FQGNSA. Unmatched junction bases numbered 5, after V lost 6 bases and J lost 3 bases. CDR3 size: 13 residues. CDR3 DNA sequence: TGTGCCAGCAGTCGGGACTACTTCTACGAGCAGTACGTC. Translating it yields CASSRDYFYEQYV.

V is TRBV7-2 and J is TRBJ2-5; TRBD2 aligns across 8 bases. After removal of 5 bases from V and 5 bases from J, the junction contained 16 bases not matched to a gene. CDR1 is SGHTA and CDR2 is FQGNSA in the germline V gene. The CDR3 spans 17 residues. The CDR3 nucleotides are TGTGCCAGCAGCCCCCCATTCGGGAGGGAGTTTGGTGAGACCCAGTACTTC. Protein sequence: CASSPPFGREFGETQYF.

The J gene is TRBJ1-1, the V gene TRBV10-3; D may be TRBD1 (5 bases). This CDR3 contains 16 residues. Germline loops: CDR1 ENHRY, CDR2 SYGVKD. The V gene lost 3 bases and the J gene lost 1 base, with 15 bases spanning the gap. The CDR3 reads CAISDYKGRENTEAFF. CDR3 bases: TGTGCCATCAGTGATTATAAGGGGCGGGAGAACACTGAAGCTTTCTTT.